A selection of T cell receptor beta chains follows, all from one sample in a study of blood T cell repertoires in COVID-19. Some clones are missing from TCRdb's copy, which holds only in-frame ones; the method was immunoSEQ multiplex PCR. The table lists 130,000 to 150,000 clones, about nine tenths of them singletons. The material sequenced was peripheral blood. Every receptor here comes from a human donor in a cohort sampled during active COVID-19. Each CDR3 is given with its conserved first and last residue. The D gene is left open where the match is weak. The size field is filled for only some rows; it gives once, few, many or a size class.

>TRBV5-1|TRBJ1-2|TRBD1|NA
CASSEGQSRGGYTF
TGCGCCAGCAGCGAGGGACAGAGCCGGGGGGGCTACACCTTC
>TRBV7-9|TRBJ2-5|NA|NA
CASSLVIRQELQNSETQYF
TGTGCCAGCAGCTTAGTTATCAGACAGGAACTCCAAAATTCGGAGACCCAGTACTTC
>TRBV7-3|TRBJ2-3|NA|NA
CASSFTRETDTQYF
TGTGCCAGCAGCTTCACTAGAGAAACAGATACGCAGTATTTT
>TRBV6-2/TRBV6-3|TRBJ2-7|NA|NA
CASSYSPQGLRTYEQYF
TGTGCCAGCAGTTACTCTCCCCAGGGGCTAAGAACCTACGAGCAGTACTTC
>TRBV5-1|TRBJ1-2|TRBD1|NA
CASSLAGTGGFF
TGCGCCAGCAGCTTGGCCGGGACAGGCGGGTTCTTC
>TRBV28|TRBJ1-4|TRBD1|NA
CASSLDKGQGFEKLFF
TGTGCCAGCAGTTTGGATAAGGGACAGGGGTTTGAAAAACTGTTTTTT
>TRBV7-9|TRBJ2-5|NA|once
CASSWTQGGETQYF
TGTGCCAGCAGCTGGACCCAGGGGGGAGAGACCCAGTACTTC
>TRBV18|TRBJ2-3|TRBD2|NA
CASSPSASGVGDTQYF
TGTGCCAGCTCACCCTCCGCTAGCGGGGTGGGGGATACGCAGTATTTT
>TRBV6-2/TRBV6-3|TRBJ2-5|TRBD1|NA
CASSYFSGTGETQYF
TGTGCCAGCAGTTACTTCTCCGGGACAGGAGAGACCCAGTACTTC
>TRBV7-2|TRBJ1-2|TRBD1|NA
CASSLVRQGAINYGYTF
TGTGCCAGCAGCTTAGTGCGACAGGGGGCAATCAATTATGGCTACACCTTC
>TRBV9|TRBJ2-1|NA|NA
CASSVEWAPSSEQFF
TGTGCCAGCAGCGTAGAATGGGCCCCCTCAAGTGAGCAGTTCTTC
>TRBV28|TRBJ1-5|NA|NA
CASTTDGGVNQPQHF
TGTGCCAGCACCACAGACGGGGGGGTCAATCAGCCCCAGCATTTT